In its sample, the clone carrying this T cell receptor beta chain was seen many times. The target antigen is unknown. This specimen belongs to a study of T cell repertoires in cytomegalovirus infection. Turning to the study itself: Evidence of both CMV infection and a matching HLA type came from public TCR beta signatures.

One entry per CDR3 protein results from TCRdb running MiXCR on the reads. This table holds almost 550,000 distinct CDR3 sequences, approximately 16% found once. Regarding the study as a whole: Ex vivo responses were dominated by HLA-C-restricted CMV-specific TCR beta clonotypes. Individuals carrying CMV plus the relevant HLA were identified by cumulative frequency of public TCR beta families.

The CDR3 spans 15 residues. Germline-derived CDR1 and CDR2 are SNHLY and FYNNEI. V gave up 8 bases and J gave up 0 bases; unmatched junction bases: 7. The source material was CD8+ T cells from PBMCs. The receptor was derived from a human donor in good health (CMV status not recorded). Some clones in this sample may be carry-over from other donors' samples. The gene calls are TRBV2 and TRBJ2-1; 7 nucleotides align to TRBD2. CDR3 bases: TGTGCCAGCTGGGATAGCGGGCTCTCCTACAATGAGCAGTTCTTC. It yields the protein CASWDSGLSYNEQFF.